A selection of T cell receptor beta chains follows, all from one sample in a study of blood T cells in healthy people across ages. TCRdb itself ran the 5' RACE reads through MiXCR, one entry per CDR3 protein. The sample gives roughly 1.5 million distinct CDR3 sequences, around 40% of which show up once; less than 5% is in the top ten. The sequenced sample consisted of blood. The receptors here all came from a young woman in good health. Both conserved end residues are part of each CDR3. A D gene is named only where the DNA matches it firmly. Rows may omit the clone size; those that give it use once, few, many or a size class.

clone_size | j_call | d_call | v_call | cdr3_aa | cdr3_nt
few | TRBJ2-3 | - | TRBV6-5 | CASSYRQDRSTDTQYF | TGTGCCAGCAGTTACCGACAGGACCGAAGCACAGATACGCAGTATTTT
- | TRBJ1-1 | - | TRBV6-2/TRBV6-3 | CASCVGYTEAFF | TGTGCCAGCTGCGTAGGGTACACTGAAGCTTTCTTT
- | TRBJ2-5 | TRBD2 | TRBV24-1 | CATSDPSSGGETQYF | TGTGCCACCAGTGATCCCTCCAGCGGGGGGGAGACCCAGTACTTC
few | TRBJ1-6 | TRBD1 | TRBV2 | CASSSRDRSPLYNSPLHF | TGTGCCAGCAGTTCCCGGGACAGGAGTCCCCTCTATAATTCACCCCTCCACTTT
once | TRBJ2-1 | TRBD2 | TRBV10-3 | CAINQGLNYNEQFF | TGTGCCATCAACCAGGGACTAAACTACAATGAGCAGTTCTTC
- | TRBJ1-3 | TRBD1 | TRBV9 | CASSGDIGQGSGNTIYF | TGTGCCAGCAGCGGAGACATCGGACAGGGCTCTGGAAACACCATATATTTT
- | TRBJ2-1 | TRBD2 | TRBV20-1 | CSARDPSSGGNNEQFF | TGCAGTGCTAGAGATCCTAGTAGCGGGGGAAACAATGAGCAGTTCTTC
- | TRBJ2-6 | - | TRBV28 | CASNPMYSSGANVLTF | TGTGCCAGCAACCCTATGTATAGCTCTGGGGCCAACGTCCTGACTTTC
few | TRBJ1-2 | TRBD1 | TRBV10-3 | CAIGTGIYYGYTF | TGTGCCATAGGGACAGGGATATACTATGGCTACACCTTC
many | TRBJ2-3 | - | TRBV10-3 | CAISSSTDTQYF | TGTGCCATCTCCTCTAGCACAGATACGCAGTATTTT
- | TRBJ2-2 | TRBD2 | TRBV12-3/TRBV12-4 | CAGSGRGRTHTGELFF | TGTGCCGGCAGTGGCCGCGGGAGGACGCACACCGGGGAGCTGTTTTTT
many | TRBJ2-3 | - | TRBV29-1 | CSVERARQSDTQYF | TGCAGCGTTGAGCGAGCCAGACAGTCAGATACGCAGTATTTT
- | TRBJ2-3 | - | TRBV20-1 | CSARHRVRTDTQYF | TGCAGTGCTAGACACAGGGTTCGTACAGATACGCAGTATTTT
- | TRBJ1-6 | - | TRBV7-9 | CASRSSLGGPNSPLHF | TGTGCCAGCAGATCGTCTCTGGGTGGCCCTAATTCACCCCTCCACTTT
- | TRBJ2-3 | TRBD2 | TRBV29-1 | CSVDGTAGGVEDTQYF | TGCAGCGTTGACGGGACGGCGGGAGGGGTGGAAGATACGCAGTATTTT
few | TRBJ2-2 | - | TRBV27 | CASSPTQRPNTGELFF | TGTGCCAGCAGTCCTACTCAGCGCCCGAACACCGGGGAGCTGTTTTTT
few | TRBJ2-1 | - | TRBV20-1 | CSAPKGINEQFF | TGCAGTGCCCCCAAGGGGATCAATGAGCAGTTCTTC
- | TRBJ2-2 | - | TRBV7-3 | CASSLIDGANTGELFF | TGTGCCAGCAGCTTAATTGACGGGGCGAACACCGGGGAGCTGTTTTTT
few | TRBJ2-7 | - | TRBV12-3/TRBV12-4 | CASSLQGPPGEQYF | TGTGCCAGCAGTTTACAGGGTCCACCAGGCGAGCAGTACTTC
few | TRBJ2-1 | - | TRBV3-1 | CASSRVKGDEQFF | TGTGCCAGCAGCCGCGTAAAGGGTGATGAGCAGTTCTTC
- | TRBJ1-2 | - | TRBV7-9 | CASQTVDGRYGYTF | TGTGCCAGCCAGACGGTGGACGGTCGCTATGGCTACACCTTC
- | TRBJ1-1 | - | TRBV10-3 | CAISPSQMNTEAFF | TGTGCCATCAGCCCAAGTCAGATGAACACTGAAGCTTTCTTT
- | TRBJ1-5 | TRBD1 | TRBV4-1 | CASSPRQGALNQPQHF | TGCGCCAGCAGCCCTCGACAGGGGGCTCTCAATCAGCCCCAGCATTTT
- | TRBJ2-7 | - | TRBV6-6 | CATGDILLYEQYF | TGTGCCACCGGGGACATTCTACTCTACGAGCAGTACTTC
- | TRBJ2-4 | - | TRBV20-1 | CSASLADRGIQYF | TGCAGTGCTAGTCTAGCCGACCGGGGCATTCAGTACTTC
- | TRBJ2-1 | - | TRBV12-5 | CASGLEGGNEQFF | TGTGCTAGTGGTTTGGAGGGGGGCAATGAGCAGTTCTTC
few | TRBJ2-1 | TRBD1 | TRBV14 | CASSQGTGSNEQFF | TGTGCCAGCAGCCAAGGGACAGGGTCCAATGAGCAGTTCTTC
- | TRBJ2-3 | TRBD2 | TRBV9 | CASSVEASGTTDTQYF | TGTGCCAGCAGCGTAGAAGCTAGCGGTACTACGGATACGCAGTATTTT
few | TRBJ2-7 | - | TRBV7-2 | CASSLYQGWSYEQYF | TGTGCCAGCAGCTTATACCAGGGTTGGTCCTACGAGCAGTACTTC
- | TRBJ2-3 | - | TRBV4-3 | CASSRDRGLFTDTQYF | TGCGCCAGCAGCAGGGATAGGGGCCTTTTCACAGATACGCAGTATTTT
few | TRBJ1-2 | TRBD1 | TRBV6-6 | CASSPPPDRGNYGYTF | TGTGCCAGCAGTCCGCCCCCCGACAGGGGCAACTATGGCTACACCTTC
many | TRBJ2-5 | TRBD1 | TRBV5-6 | CASSSGQGAETQYF | TGTGCCAGCAGCTCCGGACAGGGAGCAGAGACCCAGTACTTC
- | TRBJ2-1 | - | TRBV6-5 | CASSSHRDLLVKQFF | TGTGCCAGCAGTTCCCACCGGGATTTACTCGTTAAGCAGTTCTTC
few | TRBJ1-1 | - | TRBV14 | CASSPRGAGTEAFF | TGTGCCAGCAGCCCCCGGGGAGCGGGTACTGAAGCTTTCTTT
once | TRBJ2-7 | TRBD2 | TRBV5-1 | CASSLGLASDYNEQYF | TGCGCCAGCAGCTTAGGACTAGCCTCTGACTACAATGAGCAGTACTTC
- | TRBJ2-1 | - | TRBV6-1 | CASSLIIGGGRGINEQFF | TGTGCCAGCAGTCTAATAATAGGTGGGGGGCGAGGTATCAATGAGCAGTTCTTC
- | TRBJ2-7 | TRBD2 | TRBV6-5 | CASSFLRPTSGRVYEQYF | TGTGCCAGCAGTTTCCTCAGACCGACTAGCGGGAGAGTCTACGAGCAGTACTTC